This T cell receptor (beta chain) was recovered during a study of blood T cell repertoires in COVID-19. Turning to the study itself: Whether acute or convalescent, the COVID-19 samples came from the United States, Italy and Spain. Sources were T cells, B-cell-depleted T cells, or PBMCs; the material itself was cDNA or gDNA.

CDR1 GTSNPN and CDR2 SVGIG come from the germline V gene (reference sequence). The CDR3 contains 13 residues. The method was immunoSEQ multiplex PCR; TCRdb's version includes in-frame clones alone and lacks a portion of them. Altogether more than 85,000 clones are present, around 74% being singletons, with the ten largest covering approximately 19%. The TCR sequence derives from a woman aged 70-85 years with acute or convalescent COVID-19. The chain carries TRBV30 and TRBJ2-3; 10 bases match TRBD2. Sequencing used peripheral blood. The CDR3 loop reads CARTSGYTDTQYF. In DNA form, the CDR3 reads TGTGCGAGGACTAGCGGTTACACAGATACGCAGTATTTT.